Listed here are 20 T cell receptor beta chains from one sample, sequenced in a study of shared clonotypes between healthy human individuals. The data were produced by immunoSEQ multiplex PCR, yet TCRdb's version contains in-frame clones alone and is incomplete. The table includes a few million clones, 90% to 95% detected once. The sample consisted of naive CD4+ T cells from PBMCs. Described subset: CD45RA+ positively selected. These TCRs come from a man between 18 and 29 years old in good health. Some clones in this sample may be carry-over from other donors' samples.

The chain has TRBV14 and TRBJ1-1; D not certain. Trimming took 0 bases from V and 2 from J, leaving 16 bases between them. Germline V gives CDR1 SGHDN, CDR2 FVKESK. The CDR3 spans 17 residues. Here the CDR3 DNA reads TGTGCCAGCAGCCAAGATTGGGCAGGCGAGATCAACACTGAAGCTTTCTTT. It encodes CASSQDWAGEINTEAFF. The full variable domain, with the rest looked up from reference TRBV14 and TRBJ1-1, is EAGVTQFPSHSVIEKGQTVTLRCDPISGHDNLYWYRRVMGKEIKFLLHFVKESKQDESGMPNNRFLAERTGGTYSTLKVQPAELEDSGVYFCASSQDWAGEINTEAFFGQGTRLTVV.

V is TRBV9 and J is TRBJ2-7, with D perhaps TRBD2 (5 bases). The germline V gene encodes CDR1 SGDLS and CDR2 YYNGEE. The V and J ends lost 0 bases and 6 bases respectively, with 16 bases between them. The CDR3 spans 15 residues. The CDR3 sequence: CASSVAPASFGEQYF. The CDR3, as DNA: TGTGCCAGCAGCGTAGCCCCGGCTAGCTTCGGCGAGCAGTACTTC.

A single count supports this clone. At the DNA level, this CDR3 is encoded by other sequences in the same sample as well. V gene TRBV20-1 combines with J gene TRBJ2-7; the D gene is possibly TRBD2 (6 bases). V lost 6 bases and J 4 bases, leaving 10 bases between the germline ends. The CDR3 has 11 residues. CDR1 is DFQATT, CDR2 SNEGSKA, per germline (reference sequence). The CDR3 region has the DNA TGCAGTGCCCCTGGGGGGTACGAGCAGTACTTC. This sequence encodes CSAPGGYEQYF.

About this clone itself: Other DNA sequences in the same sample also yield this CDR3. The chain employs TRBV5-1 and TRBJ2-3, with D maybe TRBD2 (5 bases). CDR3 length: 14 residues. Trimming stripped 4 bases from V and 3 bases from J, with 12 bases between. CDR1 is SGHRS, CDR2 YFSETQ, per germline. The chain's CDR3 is CASSPRTGTDTQYF. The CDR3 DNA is TGCGCCAGCAGCCCCCGGACTGGGACAGATACGCAGTATTTT.

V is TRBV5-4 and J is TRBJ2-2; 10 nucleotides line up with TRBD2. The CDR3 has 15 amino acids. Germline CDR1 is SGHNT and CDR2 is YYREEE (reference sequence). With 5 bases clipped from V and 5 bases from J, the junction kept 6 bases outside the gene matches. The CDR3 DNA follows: TGTGCCAGCAGAACGGGACTAGCGAGGACCGGGGAGCTGTTTTTT. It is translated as CASRTGLARTGELFF.

The CDR3 DNA reads as TGCGCCAGCAGCTACGAGCCAGGGGAGGGTACTGAAGCTTTCTTT. This encodes CASSYEPGEGTEAFF. The chain uses TRBV5-1 and TRBJ1-1; tentatively, D is TRBD1 (6 bases). CDR3 length: 15 amino acids. Germline V gene sequence: CDR1 SGHRS, CDR2 YFSETQ. The V end was cut by 3 bases, the J end by 5 bases, with 17 bases between. Filled out from reference TRBV5-1 and TRBJ1-1, the complete variable domain reads KAGVTQTPRYLIKTRGQQVTLSCSPISGHRSVSWYQQTPGQGLQFLFEYFSETQRNKGNFPGRFSGRQFSNSRSEMNVSTLELGDSALYLCASSYEPGEGTEAFFGQGTRLTVV.

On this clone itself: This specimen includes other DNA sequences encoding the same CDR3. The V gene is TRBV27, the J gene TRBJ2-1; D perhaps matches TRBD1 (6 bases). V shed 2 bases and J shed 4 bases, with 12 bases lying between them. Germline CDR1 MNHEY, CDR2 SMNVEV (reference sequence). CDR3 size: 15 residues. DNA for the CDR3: TGTGCCAGCAGTTTAGAAGGGGGTCCATACAATGAGCAGTTCTTC. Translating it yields CASSLEGGPYNEQFF.

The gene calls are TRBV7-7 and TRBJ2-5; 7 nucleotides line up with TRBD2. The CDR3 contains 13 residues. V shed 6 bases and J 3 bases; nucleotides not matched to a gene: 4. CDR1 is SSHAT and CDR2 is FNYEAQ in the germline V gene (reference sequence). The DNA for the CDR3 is TGTGCCAGCAGTCCCAGCGGGAAAGAGACCCAGTACTTC. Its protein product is CASSPSGKETQYF. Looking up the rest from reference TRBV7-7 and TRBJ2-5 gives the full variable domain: GAGVSQSPRYKVTKRGQDVTLRCDPISSHATLYWYQQALGQGPEFLTYFNYEAQPDKSGLPSDRFSAERPEGSISTLTIQRTEQRDSAMYRCASSPSGKETQYFGPGTRLLVL.

The CDR3 nucleotides are TGCGCCAGCAGCCATTTCGATAGGGACGAGCAGTACTTC. This sequence encodes CASSHFDRDEQYF. This rearrangement joins TRBV4-1 to TRBJ2-7; D call uncertain. Trimming took 3 bases from V and 5 from J, leaving 11 bases between them. The germline V gene has CDR1 MGHRA and CDR2 YSYEKL. This CDR3 contains 13 residues.

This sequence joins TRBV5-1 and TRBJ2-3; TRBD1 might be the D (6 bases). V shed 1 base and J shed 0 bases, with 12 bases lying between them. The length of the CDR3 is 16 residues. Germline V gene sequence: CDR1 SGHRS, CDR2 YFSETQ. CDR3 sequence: CASSLSAGVSTDTQYF. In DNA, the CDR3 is TGCGCCAGCAGCTTGTCGGCAGGGGTTAGCACAGATACGCAGTATTTT. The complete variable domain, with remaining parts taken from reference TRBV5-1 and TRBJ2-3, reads KAGVTQTPRYLIKTRGQQVTLSCSPISGHRSVSWYQQTPGQGLQFLFEYFSETQRNKGNFPGRFSGRQFSNSRSEMNVSTLELGDSALYLCASSLSAGVSTDTQYFGPGTRLTVL.

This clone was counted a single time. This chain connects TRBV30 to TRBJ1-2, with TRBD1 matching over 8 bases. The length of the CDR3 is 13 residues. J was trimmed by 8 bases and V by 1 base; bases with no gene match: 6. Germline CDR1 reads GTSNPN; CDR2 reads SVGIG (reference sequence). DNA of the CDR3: TGTGCCTGGAGTGATCAGGGGGCGCGGGGCTACACCTTC. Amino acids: CAWSDQGARGYTF.

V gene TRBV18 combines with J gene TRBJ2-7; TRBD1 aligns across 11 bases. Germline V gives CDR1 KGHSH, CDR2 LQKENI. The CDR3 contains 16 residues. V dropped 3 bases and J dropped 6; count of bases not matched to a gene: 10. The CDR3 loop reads CASSPYGQGARGEQYF. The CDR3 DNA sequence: TGTGCCAGCTCACCTTATGGACAGGGGGCTAGGGGCGAGCAGTACTTC.

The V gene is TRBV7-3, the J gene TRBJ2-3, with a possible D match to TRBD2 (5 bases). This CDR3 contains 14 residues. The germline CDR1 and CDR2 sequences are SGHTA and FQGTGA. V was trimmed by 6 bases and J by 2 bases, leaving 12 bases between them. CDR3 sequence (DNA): TGTGCCAGCAGTCCTAGCCGATTCACAGATACGCAGTATTTT. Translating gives CASSPSRFTDTQYF.

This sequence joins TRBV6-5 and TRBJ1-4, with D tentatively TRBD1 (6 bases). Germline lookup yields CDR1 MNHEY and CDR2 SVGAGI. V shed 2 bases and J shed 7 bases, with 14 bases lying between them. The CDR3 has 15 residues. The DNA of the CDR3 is TGTGCCAGCAGTTACACTTCACAGGGAGTTGAAAAACTGTTTTTT. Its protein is CASSYTSQGVEKLFF.

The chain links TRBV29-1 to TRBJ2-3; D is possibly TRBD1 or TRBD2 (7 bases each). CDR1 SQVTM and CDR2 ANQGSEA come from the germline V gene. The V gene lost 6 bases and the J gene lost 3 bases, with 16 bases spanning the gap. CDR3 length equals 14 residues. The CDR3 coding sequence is TGCAGCGTCGAAACAGGGGAGGGGACAGATACGCAGTATTTT. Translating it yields CSVETGEGTDTQYF.

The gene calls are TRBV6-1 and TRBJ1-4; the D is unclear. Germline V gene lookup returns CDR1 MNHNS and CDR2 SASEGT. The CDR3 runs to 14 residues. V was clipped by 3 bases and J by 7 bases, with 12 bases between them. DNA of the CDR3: TGTGCCAGCAGTGATACAACAGTTCGTGAAAAACTGTTTTTT. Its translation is CASSDTTVREKLFF.

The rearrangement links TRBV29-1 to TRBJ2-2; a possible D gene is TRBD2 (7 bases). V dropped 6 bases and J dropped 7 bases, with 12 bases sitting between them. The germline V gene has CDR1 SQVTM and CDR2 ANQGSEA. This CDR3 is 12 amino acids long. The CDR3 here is CSVGGRSGELFF. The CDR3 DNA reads TGCAGCGTCGGGGGGCGGAGCGGGGAGCTGTTTTTT.

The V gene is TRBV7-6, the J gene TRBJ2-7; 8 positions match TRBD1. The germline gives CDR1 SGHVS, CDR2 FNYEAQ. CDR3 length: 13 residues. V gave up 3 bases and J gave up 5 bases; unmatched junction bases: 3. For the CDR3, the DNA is TGTGCCAGCAGCTTCGGGACAGGTGACGAGCAGTACTTC. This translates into CASSFGTGDEQYF.

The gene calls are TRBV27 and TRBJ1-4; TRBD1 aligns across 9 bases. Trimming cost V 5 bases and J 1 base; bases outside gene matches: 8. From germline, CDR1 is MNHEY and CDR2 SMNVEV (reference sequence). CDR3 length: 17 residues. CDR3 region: CASSLYRGPVTNEKLFF. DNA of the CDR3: TGTGCCAGCAGTCTCTACAGGGGGCCGGTAACTAATGAAAAACTGTTTTTT.

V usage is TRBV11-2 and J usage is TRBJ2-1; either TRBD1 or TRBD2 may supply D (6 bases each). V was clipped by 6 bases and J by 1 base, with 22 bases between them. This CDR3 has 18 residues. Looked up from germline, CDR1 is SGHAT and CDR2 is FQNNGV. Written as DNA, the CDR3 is TGTGCCAGCAGGCGGGACAAAACCACCCTCTTTTCCTACAATGAGCAGTTCTTC. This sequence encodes CASRRDKTTLFSYNEQFF. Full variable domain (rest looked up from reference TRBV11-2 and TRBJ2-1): EAGVAQSPRYKIIEKRQSVAFWCNPISGHATLYWYQQILGQGPKLLIQFQNNGVVDDSQLPKDRFSAERLKGVDSTLKIQPAKLEDSAVYLCASRRDKTTLFSYNEQFFGPGTRLTVL.